This T cell receptor beta chain was found in a study of blood T cell repertoires in COVID-19. Study information: The cDNA or gDNA used as material had been derived from T cells, B-cell-depleted T cells, or PBMCs.

Trimming cost V 0 bases and J 8 bases; bases outside gene matches: 7. This CDR3 contains 14 residues. The V gene's germline CDR1 is SGDLS and CDR2 YYNGEE. Source study methods: Reference gene primers were amplified, and this amplification served to estimate nucleated cell counts. Clones were sequenced by immunoSEQ multiplex PCR, and TCRdb holds only the in-frame ones, with some missing. That table supplies the V and J calls and clone size; D and trimming were determined from the DNA. The top ten clones hold roughly 7% of a sample with about 170,000 clones, over 75% of them seen once. Individuals drawn from about two dozen US areas were roughly 18 to 95 years old. Donors were grouped by their self-reported clinical history.

Sample: PBMCs or T cells enriched from blood (not recorded which). The sequence came from a woman aged 45-59 years who had recovered from COVID-19. This rearrangement joins TRBV9 to TRBJ1-1, with 7 bases aligning to TRBD1. CDR3 nucleotide sequence: TGTGCCAGCAGCGTAGCTCAGACAGGGACCGAAGCTTTCTTT. Translated: CASSVAQTGTEAFF.